Listed below are T cell receptor beta chains from one sample, sequenced in a study of CD8 T cells in Susac syndrome. MiXCR, applied by TCRdb to the immunoSEQ multiplex PCR reads, yields one record per CDR3 protein. Of a few hundred thousand distinct CDR3 sequences in the sample, around 90% were seen once. The sample consisted of CD4+ T cells from PBMCs. The receptors derive from a human donor with multiple sclerosis. Both conserved end residues are part of each CDR3. A D gene is named only where the DNA matches it firmly.

V gene	J gene	D gene	CDR3 protein
TRBV5-1	TRBJ1-1	TRBD1	CASSRRQGKTNTEAFF
TRBV7-3	TRBJ2-2	NA	CASSLTFRTGELFF
TRBV11-1	TRBJ2-5	NA	CASSLGLGVPGTQYF
TRBV4-1	TRBJ2-1	NA	CASSRTGGADFNEQFF
TRBV7-9	TRBJ2-1	NA	CASSLERASYNEQFF
TRBV6-2/TRBV6-3	TRBJ2-7	NA	CASKGRLYEQYF
TRBV20-1	TRBJ2-7	NA	CSARETGVEQYF
TRBV11-1	TRBJ2-3	NA	CASSSLTGLGGPFVSPDTQYF
TRBV20-1	TRBJ2-3	TRBD2	CSAPSSGDTQYF
TRBV6-1	TRBJ2-2	NA	CASTHREAVNTGELFF
TRBV19	TRBJ1-6	NA	CASSKISDDSSPLHF
TRBV7-2	TRBJ2-4	TRBD2	CASSPQRGANIQYF
TRBV4-2	TRBJ2-1	NA	CASSQENLGLYNNEQFF
TRBV30	TRBJ2-1	NA	CAWREQGWTEQFF
TRBV6-6	TRBJ1-3	TRBD1	CASSSDRVRSGNTIYF
TRBV7-9	TRBJ1-2	NA	CASSWAVWADYGYTF
TRBV6-5	TRBJ1-2	TRBD1	CASSSRTGTGYTF
TRBV5-1	TRBJ2-2	TRBD1	CASSLVRGQGSGELFF
TRBV12-3/TRBV12-4	TRBJ1-5	TRBD1	CASSTGTGWNQPQHF
TRBV3-1	TRBJ2-7	NA	CASSQLPGPYEQYF
TRBV4-1	TRBJ2-3	TRBD1	CASSLTGTGIDTQYF
TRBV20-1	TRBJ2-1	TRBD2	CSARETSDVVYEQFF